This paragraph reports one T cell receptor (beta chain). Its antigen is not identified. Isolation of PBMCs was performed on about 9.9 ml fresh peripheral blood. V lost 8 bases and J lost 3; bases outside the gene matches: 11. The germline gives CDR1 ENHRY, CDR2 SYGVKD. This CDR3 comprises 15 residues. The data are from a study of T cells in Graves' hyperthyroidism and ophthalmopathy. Study-wide findings and caveats: Most expanded thyroid clonotypes above 0.001 also appeared in blood.

TCR beta CDR3 regions were amplified from RNA transcripts. Primed by the HTBI set, a first-round RT-PCR was run on the TCR CDR3. TCRdb re-analysed the multiplex PCR reads in MiXCR, keeping a single row per CDR3 protein. Here the sample spans about 250,000 distinct CDR3 sequences, roughly 22% being singletons. V is TRBV10-3 and J is TRBJ2-7; 9 bases are a match to TRBD2. Sample: blood. The TCR comes from a woman between 40 and 55 years old with Graves' ophthalmopathy. CDR3 bases: TGTGCCATCGGTGCTAGCGGGGCCCATGACTACGAGCAGTACTTC. Its translation: CAIGASGAHDYEQYF.